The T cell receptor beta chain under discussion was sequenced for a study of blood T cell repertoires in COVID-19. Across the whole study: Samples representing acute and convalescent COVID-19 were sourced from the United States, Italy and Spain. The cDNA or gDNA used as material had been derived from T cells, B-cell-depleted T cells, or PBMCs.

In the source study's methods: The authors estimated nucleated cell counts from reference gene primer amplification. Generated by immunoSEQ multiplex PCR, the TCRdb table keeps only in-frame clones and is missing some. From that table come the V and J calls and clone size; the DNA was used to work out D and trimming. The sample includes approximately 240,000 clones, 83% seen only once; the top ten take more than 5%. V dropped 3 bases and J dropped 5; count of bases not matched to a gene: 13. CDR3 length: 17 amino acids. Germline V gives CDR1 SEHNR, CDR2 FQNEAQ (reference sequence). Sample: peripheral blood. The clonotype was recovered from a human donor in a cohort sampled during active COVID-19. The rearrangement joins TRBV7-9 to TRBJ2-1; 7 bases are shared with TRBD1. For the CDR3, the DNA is TGTGCCAGCAGCTTCAAGGAGTGGGACAGATCCCACAATGAGCAGTTCTTC. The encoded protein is CASSFKEWDRSHNEQFF.